The following is a T cell receptor (beta chain) sequence with its context. The antigen remains unidentified. The method was immunoSEQ multiplex PCR; TCRdb's version includes in-frame clones alone and lacks a portion of them. The sample shows some 80,000 clones, more than 90% of them seen only once. This entry comes from a study of T cell responses to AZD1222 COVID-19 vaccine. Germline assignment: CDR1 LGHDT and CDR2 YNNKEL (reference sequence). The CDR3 sequence is 20 residues long. The ends were cut back, 0 bases at V and 0 bases at J, with 18 bases in the middle. General observations from the study: The study reported that nearly half of spike-specific TCRs target unmutated variant regions. Seropositivity was recorded at baseline in only a handful of AZD1222 recipients. No day 14 peak samples; only post-peak repertoires were characterized.

The TCR sequence derives from an adult in good health. V and J are TRBV3-1 (or the pseudogene TRBV3-2) and TRBJ1-6; possible D gene TRBD1, 5 bases. Sequencing was performed on peripheral blood, taken on day 0 of AZD1222 vaccination. The CDR3 sequence: CASSQDPYSTASSYNSPLHF. CDR3 sequence (DNA): TGTGCCAGCAGCCAAGATCCTTATTCGACAGCTAGCTCCTATAATTCACCCCTCCACTTT.